This T cell receptor (beta chain) was observed in a study of memory CD8 T cells in hepatitis C reinfection. Study background: A couple of donors resolved primary infection, then developed chronic reinfection.

The time point was: peak reinfection, 3 to 8 weeks after reinfection detection. TCR sequencing was done directly ex vivo on sorted cells, without expansion in vitro. Donors were people who inject drugs in the Montreal HEPCO cohort. The CDR3 spans 16 residues. CDR1 is MNHEY and CDR2 is SVGAGI in the germline V gene. Profiled with immunoSEQ multiplex PCR; TCRdb holds only in-frame clones, not every one. The repertoire holds roughly 43,000 clones, with 85% to 90% as singletons. The TCR originated in a man younger than 30 with hepatitis C virus infection. The chain employs TRBV6-5 and TRBJ2-5, with 7 bases matching TRBD1. Judging by the DNA end, TRBJ2-7 fits better; the J call may be wrong. What was sequenced was naive CD8+ T cells sorted from blood. CDR3 nucleotide sequence: TGTGCCAGCAGTTACTCGAAAGGGGGCCTACCCTACGAGCAGTACTTC. Translated, it gives CASSYSKGGLPYEQYF.